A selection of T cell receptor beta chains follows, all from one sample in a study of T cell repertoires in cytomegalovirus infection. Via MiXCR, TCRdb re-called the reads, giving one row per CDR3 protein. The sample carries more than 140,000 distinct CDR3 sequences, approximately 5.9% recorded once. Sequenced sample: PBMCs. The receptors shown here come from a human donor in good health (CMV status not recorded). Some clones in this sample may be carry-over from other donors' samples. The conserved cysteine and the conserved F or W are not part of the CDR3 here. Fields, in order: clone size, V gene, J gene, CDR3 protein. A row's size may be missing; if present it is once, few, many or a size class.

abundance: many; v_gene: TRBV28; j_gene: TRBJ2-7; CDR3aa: ASSFLPRVSKGGEQY
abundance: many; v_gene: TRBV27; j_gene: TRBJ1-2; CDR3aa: ASSLLFRGNYGYT
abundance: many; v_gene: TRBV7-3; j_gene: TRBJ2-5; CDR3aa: ASSPGGQAKETQY
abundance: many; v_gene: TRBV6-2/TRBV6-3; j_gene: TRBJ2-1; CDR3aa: ASGLAGGPGEQF
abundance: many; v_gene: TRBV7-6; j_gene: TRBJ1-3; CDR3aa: ASSLAQVGSGNTIY
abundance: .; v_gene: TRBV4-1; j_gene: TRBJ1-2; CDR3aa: ASSQDQQGFYGYT
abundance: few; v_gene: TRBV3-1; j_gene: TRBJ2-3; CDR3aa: ASSQGGLAGGTDTQY
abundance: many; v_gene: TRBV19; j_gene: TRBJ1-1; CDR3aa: ASSKEGLNTEAF
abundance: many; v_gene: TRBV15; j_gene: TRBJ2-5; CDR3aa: ATSSGLAGGQEVKETQY
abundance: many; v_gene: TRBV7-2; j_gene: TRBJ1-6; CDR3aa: ASSSRDRALHYNSPLH
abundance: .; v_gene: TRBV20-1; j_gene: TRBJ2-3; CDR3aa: SAIKASGGNTDTQY
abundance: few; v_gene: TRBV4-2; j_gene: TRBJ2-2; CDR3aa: ASSQFIRTGTGELF
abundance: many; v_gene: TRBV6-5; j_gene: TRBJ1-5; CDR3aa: ASSSSGTGGSQPQH
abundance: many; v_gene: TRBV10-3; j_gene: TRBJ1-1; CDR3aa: AISELPNTEAF
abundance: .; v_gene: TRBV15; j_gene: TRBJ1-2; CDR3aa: ATSDWDSWGGYT
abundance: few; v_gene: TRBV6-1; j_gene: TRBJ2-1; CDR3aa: ASSLYHRDEQF
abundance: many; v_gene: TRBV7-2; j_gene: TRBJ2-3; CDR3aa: ASSLAPSGGYTDTQY
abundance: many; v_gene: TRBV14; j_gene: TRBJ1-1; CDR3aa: ASSQDGNTGAKKAF
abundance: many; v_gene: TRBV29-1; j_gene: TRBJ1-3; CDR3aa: SVGGTASSGNTIY
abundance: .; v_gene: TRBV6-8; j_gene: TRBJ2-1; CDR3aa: ASSYSWTSGVQF
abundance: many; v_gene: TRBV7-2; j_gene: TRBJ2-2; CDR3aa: ASSLGLVLGELF
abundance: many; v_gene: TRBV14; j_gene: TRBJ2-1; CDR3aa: ASSQDLASQQF
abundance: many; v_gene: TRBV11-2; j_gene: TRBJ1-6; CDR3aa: ASSTLLGASSPLH